The clone carrying this T cell receptor (beta chain) was detected only once. The sample is drawn from a study of blood T cell repertoires in COVID-19. Turning to the study itself: COVID-19 samples collected from the United States, Italy and Spain covered acute and convalescent phases. T cells, B-cell-depleted T cells, or PBMCs provided the cDNA or gDNA that served as material.

The V gene's germline CDR1 is SGHRS and CDR2 YFSETQ. Trimming shortened V by 0 bases and J by 7 bases, and 16 bases separated the two germline ends. The CDR3 is 15 amino acids. As handled by the study authors: Amplification of reference gene primers provided the estimated nucleated cell counts. Produced via immunoSEQ multiplex PCR; TCRdb's table is partial and in-frame only. V, J and clone size are taken as reported in that table, and D and trimming were inferred from the DNA itself. This table has roughly 100,000 clones, about nine tenths appearing once. This receptor was identified in a woman in her 70s with acute or convalescent COVID-19. Sequenced material: peripheral blood. The chain has TRBV5-1 and TRBJ1-2, with unresolved D. CDR3 region: CASSLGPTPGGGYTF. The CDR3 coding sequence is TGCGCCAGCAGCTTGGGACCTACACCGGGTGGTGGCTACACCTTC.